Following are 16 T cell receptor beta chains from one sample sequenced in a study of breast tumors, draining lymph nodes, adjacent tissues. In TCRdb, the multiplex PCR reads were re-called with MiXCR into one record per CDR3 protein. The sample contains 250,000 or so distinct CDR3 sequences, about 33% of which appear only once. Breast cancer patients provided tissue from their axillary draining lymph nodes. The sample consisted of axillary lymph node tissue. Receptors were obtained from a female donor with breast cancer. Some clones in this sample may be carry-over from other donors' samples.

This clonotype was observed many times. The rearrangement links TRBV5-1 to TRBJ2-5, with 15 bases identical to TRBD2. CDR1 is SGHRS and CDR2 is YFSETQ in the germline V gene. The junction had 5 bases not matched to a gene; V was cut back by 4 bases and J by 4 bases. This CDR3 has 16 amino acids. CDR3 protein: CASSPGTSGRLETQYF. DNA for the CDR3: TGCGCCAGCAGCCCGGGGACTAGCGGGAGGCTAGAGACCCAGTACTTC.

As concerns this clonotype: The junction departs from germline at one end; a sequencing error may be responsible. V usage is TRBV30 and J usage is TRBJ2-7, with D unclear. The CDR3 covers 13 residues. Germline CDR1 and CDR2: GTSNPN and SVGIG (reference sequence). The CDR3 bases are TGTGCCTGGGGTGTATCGACCGCCTACGAGCAGTACTTC. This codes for CAWGVSTAYEQYF.

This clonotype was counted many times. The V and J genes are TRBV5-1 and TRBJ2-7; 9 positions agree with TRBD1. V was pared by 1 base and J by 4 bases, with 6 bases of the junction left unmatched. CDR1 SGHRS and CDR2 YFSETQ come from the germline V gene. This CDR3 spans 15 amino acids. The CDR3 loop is CASSLSPGTGYEQYF. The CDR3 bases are TGCGCCAGCAGCTTGAGCCCCGGGACAGGGTACGAGCAGTACTTC.

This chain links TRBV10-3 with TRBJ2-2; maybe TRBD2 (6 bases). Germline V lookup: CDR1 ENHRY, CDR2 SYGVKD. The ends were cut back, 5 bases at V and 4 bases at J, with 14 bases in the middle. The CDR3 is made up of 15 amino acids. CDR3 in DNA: TGTGCCATCAGTCCCCCTGGCGGGGTCACCGGGGAGCTGTTTTTT. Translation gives CAISPPGGVTGELFF.

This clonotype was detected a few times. Here the CDR3 DNA reads TGTGCCAGCAGAGGTAGCGGGAGGGCCAGGTACAATGAGCAGTTCTTC. Translation: CASRGSGRARYNEQFF. The V gene is TRBV6-2 or TRBV6-3, the J gene TRBJ2-1, with TRBD2 matching over 11 bases. Germline V lookup: CDR1 MNHEY, CDR2 SVGEGT. Trimming took 6 bases from V and 4 from J; bases not matched to a gene: 8. This CDR3 is built from 16 residues.

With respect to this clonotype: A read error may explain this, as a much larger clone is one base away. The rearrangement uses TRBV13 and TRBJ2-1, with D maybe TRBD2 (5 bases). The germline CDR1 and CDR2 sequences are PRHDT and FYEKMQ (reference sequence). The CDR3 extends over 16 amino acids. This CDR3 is CASSLGSGGPYNGQFF. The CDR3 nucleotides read TGTGCCAGCAGTTTAGGATCCGGAGGTCCCTACAATGGGCAGTTCTTC.

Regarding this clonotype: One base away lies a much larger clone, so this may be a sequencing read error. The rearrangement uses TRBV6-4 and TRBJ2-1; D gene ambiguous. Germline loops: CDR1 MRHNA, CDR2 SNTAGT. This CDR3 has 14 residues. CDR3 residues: CASSDGVSYNEQLF. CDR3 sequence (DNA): TGTGCCAGCAGTGACGGGGTCTCCTACAATGAGCAGCTCTTC.

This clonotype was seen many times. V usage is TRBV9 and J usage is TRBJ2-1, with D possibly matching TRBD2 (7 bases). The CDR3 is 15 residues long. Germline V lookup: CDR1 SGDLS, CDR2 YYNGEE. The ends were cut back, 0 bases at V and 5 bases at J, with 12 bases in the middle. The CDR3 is CASSVVGGAHNEQFF. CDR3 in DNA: TGTGCCAGCAGCGTAGTAGGGGGGGCACACAATGAGCAGTTCTTC.

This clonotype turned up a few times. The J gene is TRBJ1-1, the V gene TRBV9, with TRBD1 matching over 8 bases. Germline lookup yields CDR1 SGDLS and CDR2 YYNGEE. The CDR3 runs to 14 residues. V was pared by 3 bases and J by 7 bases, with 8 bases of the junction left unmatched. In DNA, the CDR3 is TGTGCCAGCAGCGCAACGGACAGGGAGAGTGAAGCTTTCTTT. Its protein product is CASSATDRESEAFF.

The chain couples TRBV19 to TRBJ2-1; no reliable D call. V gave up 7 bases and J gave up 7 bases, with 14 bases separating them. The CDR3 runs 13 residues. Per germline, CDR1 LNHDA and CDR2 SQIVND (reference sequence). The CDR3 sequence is CASIGWLENEQFF. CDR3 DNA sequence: TGTGCCAGTATCGGGTGGCTTGAGAATGAGCAGTTCTTC.

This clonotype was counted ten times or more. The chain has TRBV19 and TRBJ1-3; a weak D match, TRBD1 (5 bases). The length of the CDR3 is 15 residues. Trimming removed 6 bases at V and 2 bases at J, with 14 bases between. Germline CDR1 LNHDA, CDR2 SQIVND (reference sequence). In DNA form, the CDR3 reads TGTGCCAGTAGCGATGACAGAATTCCTGGAAACACCATATATTTT. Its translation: CASSDDRIPGNTIYF.

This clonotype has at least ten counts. The CDR3: CASRRAANEKLFF. The DNA for the CDR3 is TGTGCCAGCAGGCGGGCAGCTAATGAAAAACTGTTTTTT. V is TRBV12-3 or TRBV12-4 and J is TRBJ1-4; D call uncertain. V was clipped by 6 bases and J by 3 bases, with 8 bases between them. This CDR3 has 13 residues.

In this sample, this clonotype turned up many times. CDR3 DNA: TGTGCCAGCAGCTTAGTGTGGCGGGAGGGCGAGCAGTACTTC. Its translation: CASSLVWREGEQYF. The chain is built from TRBV7-2 and TRBJ2-7; 9 bases fit TRBD2. Germline V CDR1 and CDR2: SGHTA, FQGNSA. V lost 1 base and J lost 6; bases outside the gene matches: 4. The CDR3 is 14 residues long.

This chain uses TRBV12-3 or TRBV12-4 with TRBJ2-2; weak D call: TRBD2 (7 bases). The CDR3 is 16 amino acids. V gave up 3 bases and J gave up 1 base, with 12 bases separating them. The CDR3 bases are TGTGCCAGCAGTTTCGGGGGGCCGAAGAACACCGGGGAGCTGTTTTTT. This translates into CASSFGGPKNTGELFF.

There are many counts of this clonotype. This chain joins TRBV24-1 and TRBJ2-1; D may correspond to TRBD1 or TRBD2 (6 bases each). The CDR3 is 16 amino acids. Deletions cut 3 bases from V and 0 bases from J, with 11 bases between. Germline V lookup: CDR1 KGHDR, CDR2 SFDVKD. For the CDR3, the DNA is TGTGCCACCAGTGATCCTGGGGGGCTCTCCTACAATGAGCAGTTCTTC. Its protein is CATSDPGGLSYNEQFF.

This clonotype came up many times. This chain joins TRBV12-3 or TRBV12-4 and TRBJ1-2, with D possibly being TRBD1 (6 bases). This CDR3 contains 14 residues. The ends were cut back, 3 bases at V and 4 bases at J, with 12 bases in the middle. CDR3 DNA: TGTGCCAGCAGTTTCAGGGGCGCCTCCTATGGCTACACCTTC. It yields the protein CASSFRGASYGYTF.